This TCR beta chain was profiled in a study of T cell repertoires in cytomegalovirus infection. Looking at the study overall: Based on public TCR beta signatures, there were indications of CMV infection and of a matching HLA type. Notes on the study in general: Summed public TCR beta family frequency identified CMV carriers bearing the relevant HLA. CMV-specific HLA-C-restricted TCR beta clonotypes dominated the ex vivo response.

In TCRdb, the reads were re-called with MiXCR into one record per CDR3 protein. The sample has around 800,000 distinct CDR3 sequences; about 31% are singletons. This clonotype appeared once. What it recognizes is unknown. A much larger clone lies one base from this, so it may be a read error. CDR3 size: 15 residues. Germline CDR1 MNHNY, CDR2 SVGAGI (reference sequence). Trimming took 6 bases from V and 4 from J; bases not matched to a gene: 9. The sequence came from a human donor in good health (CMV status not recorded). Some clones in this sample may be carry-over from other donors' samples. The chain uses TRBV6-6 and TRBJ1-2; TRBD1 agrees at 9 bases. This specimen consisted of cultured CD8+ T cells from PBMCs, obtained from culture after CMV antigen stimulation. This chain's CDR3 is CASSGRTGAGYGYTF. The CDR3 nucleotides are TGTGCCAGCAGCGGACGGACAGGGGCCGGCTATGGCTACACCTTC.